This T cell receptor beta chain was sequenced during a study of T-cell reconstitution after alpha-beta-depleted transplantation in children. Trimming stripped 5 bases from V and 4 bases from J, with 18 bases between. Per the germline V gene, CDR1 is SGHNT and CDR2 is YENEEA. CDR3 length equals 16 residues. General study points: It was reported that alpha-beta T cells came from several hundred expanded graft clones (about two months after transplant).

This clonotype was counted a few times. Antigen: not known. The TCRbeta library incorporated unique molecular identifiers. TCRdb used MiXCR to reprocess the PCR reads, holding one entry per CDR3 protein. The data show 600,000 to 700,000 distinct CDR3 sequences, with roughly 13% seen just once and 0.79% held by the top ten. This sequence originates from a girl aged 2 to 10 with congenital amegakaryocytic thrombocytopenia, due to receive a stem cell transplant. The sequences come from PBMCs, collected before TCRalphabeta/CD19-depleted stem cell transplant. V is TRBV11-3 and J is TRBJ2-1; D possibly uses TRBD1 or TRBD2 (5 bases each). This CDR3 is CASSPRAVSGYNEQFF. CDR3 DNA sequence: TGTGCCAGCAGCCCCAGGGCCGTTTCGGGGTACAATGAGCAGTTCTTC. Full variable domain (rest looked up from reference TRBV11-3 and TRBJ2-1): EAGVVQSPRYKIIEKKQPVAFWCNPISGHNTLYWYLQNLGQGPELLIRYENEEAVDDSQLPKDRFSAERLKGVDSTLKIQPAELGDSAVYLCASSPRAVSGYNEQFFGPGTRLTVL.